The source of this TCR beta chain is a study of cytomegalovirus exposure and HLA in healthy donors. Notes on the study in general: Usually a TCR sequence was rare, but some public TCRs were found in many donors.

The assay was immunoSEQ multiplex PCR, and TCRdb's table has in-frame clones only and misses some. The sample includes around 400,000 clones, 70% to 90% of them seen just once. With respect to this clone: The target antigen is unknown.

Trimming at V came to 4 bases and at J to 4 bases, leaving 3 bases not matched to a gene. Germline V gene lookup returns CDR1 SGHAT and CDR2 FQNNGV. The CDR3 consists of 13 residues. Sequenced: PBMCs. V and J are TRBV11-2 and TRBJ1-2; TRBD1 matches at 7 bases. The TCR sequence derives from a woman aged 18-30 years in good health and CMV-seronegative. CDR3 nucleotides: TGTGCCAGCAGCTACAACAGGGGCTATGGCTACACCTTC. This sequence encodes CASSYNRGYGYTF.